The 15 T cell receptor beta chains below were found in one sample sequenced in a study of CD8 T cells in ankylosing spondylitis. TCRdb re-analysed the 5' RACE reads in MiXCR, keeping a single row per CDR3 protein. The sample contains about 42,000 distinct CDR3 sequences, under 4.5% of which appear only once. Sequencing was done on a sample of blood, either unsorted or a sorted T cell fraction (not recorded which). All receptors derive from a female donor with ankylosing spondylitis or in good health (not recorded which).

This clonotype was counted at least ten times. This rearrangement joins TRBV9 to TRBJ1-2, with D possibly being TRBD1 (5 bases). V gave up 0 bases and J gave up 3 bases, with 9 bases separating them. Germline V CDR1 and CDR2: SGDLS, YYNGEE. The CDR3 sequence is 14 residues long. The DNA for the CDR3 is TGTGCCAGCAGCGTAGAACGGGGGGACTATGGCTACACCTTC. It encodes CASSVERGDYGYTF.

This clonotype appeared many times. V is TRBV9 and J is TRBJ2-3, with a weak D call TRBD2 (7 bases). This CDR3 is built from 13 residues. CDR1 and CDR2 from the germline V gene are SGDLS and YYNGEE. V was trimmed by 3 bases and J by 8 bases, leaving 13 bases between them. The CDR3 region is CASSEGGGPTQYF. The CDR3 DNA reads TGTGCCAGCAGCGAGGGGGGGGGACCTACGCAGTATTTT. The complete variable domain, with remaining parts taken from reference TRBV9 and TRBJ2-3, reads DSGVTQTPKHLITATGQRVTLRCSPRSGDLSVYWYQQSLDQGLQFLIQYYNGEERAKGNILERFSAQQFPDLHSELNLSSLELGDSALYFCASSEGGGPTQYFGPGTRLTVL.

This clonotype was counted at least ten times. In DNA, the CDR3 is TGTGCCAGCAGCCGTAGCGGGGGATTCTCCTACAATGAGCAGTTCTTC. Its translation: CASSRSGGFSYNEQFF. The gene calls are TRBV9 and TRBJ2-1, with TRBD2 matching over 9 bases. The V and J ends lost 4 bases and 0 bases, in that order; junction bases with no gene match: 5. There are 16 residues in the CDR3. Germline CDR1 reads SGDLS; CDR2 reads YYNGEE.

In this sample, this clonotype turned up many times. The V call is TRBV9, the J call TRBJ2-1; the match to TRBD2 covers 8 bases. In germline, CDR1 is SGDLS, CDR2 YYNGEE. With V trimmed by 3 bases and J by 12 bases, 5 bases remained unmatched. CDR3 length equals 12 residues. CDR3 sequence: CASSEGLDGQFF. The CDR3 DNA follows: TGTGCCAGCAGCGAGGGACTAGACGGGCAGTTCTTC.

This clonotype occurred many times. The chain uses TRBV9 and TRBJ1-3; D gene unclear. Trimming removed 4 bases from V and 4 bases from J, with 9 bases in between. Germline V gene sequence: CDR1 SGDLS, CDR2 YYNGEE. CDR3 size: 13 residues. The chain's CDR3 is CASSLNPGNTIYF. CDR3 DNA sequence: TGTGCCAGCAGCCTAAACCCGGGAAACACCATATATTTT.

This clonotype is medium-sized in the sample. The J gene is TRBJ1-5, the V gene TRBV9; perhaps TRBD1 as D (5 bases). The V end was cut by 2 bases, the J end by 3 bases, with 9 bases between. The CDR3 contains 14 residues. From germline, CDR1 is SGDLS and CDR2 YYNGEE. The CDR3 protein is CASSVGGNNQPQHF. CDR3 coding DNA: TGTGCCAGCAGCGTCGGGGGAAACAATCAGCCCCAGCATTTT.

This clonotype was seen at least ten times. V is TRBV9 and J is TRBJ2-1; no reliable D call. The CDR3 runs 15 residues. Germline V gives CDR1 SGDLS, CDR2 YYNGEE. Trimming pared 4 bases from V and 3 bases from J, leaving 14 bases between. The CDR3 DNA is TGTGCCAGCAGCCCCAGGTTGGCTGGCTACAATGAGCAGTTCTTC. This translates into CASSPRLAGYNEQFF.

The chain has TRBV9 and TRBJ2-3, with D possibly called TRBD1 or TRBD2 (5 bases each). The CDR3 loop spans 16 amino acids. Germline loops: CDR1 SGDLS, CDR2 YYNGEE. V lost 3 bases to trimming and J lost 6 bases, with 20 bases between them. The CDR3 loop reads CASSATGTPRLDTQYF. DNA of the CDR3: TGTGCCAGCAGCGCGACCGGGACGCCGAGATTGGATACGCAGTATTTT.

This clonotype appeared many times. The V and J genes are TRBV9 and TRBJ2-2; possibly TRBD1 for D (5 bases). V was pared by 3 bases and J by 1 base, with 10 bases between. The CDR3 loop spans 15 amino acids. Germline CDR1 is SGDLS and CDR2 is YYNGEE. CDR3: CASSESGLNTGELFF. Written as DNA, the CDR3 is TGTGCCAGCAGCGAATCAGGGCTGAACACCGGGGAGCTGTTTTTT.

This clonotype occurred many times. V is TRBV9 and J is TRBJ1-3, with TRBD1 as a possible D gene (6 bases). The CDR3 has 15 amino acids. The V and J ends lost 1 base and 2 bases respectively, with 10 bases between them. The germline V gene has CDR1 SGDLS and CDR2 YYNGEE. CDR3 protein: CASSVKQGTGNTIYF. The CDR3 DNA reads TGTGCCAGCAGCGTAAAACAGGGAACTGGAAACACCATATATTTT.

This clonotype was seen many times. The chain employs TRBV9 and TRBJ2-7; 7 bases fit TRBD2. Germline V gene sequence: CDR1 SGDLS, CDR2 YYNGEE. The CDR3 is 12 amino acids. V trimming: 3 bases; J trimming: 11 bases; junction bases outside the gene matches: 8. The CDR3 is CASSASGGVKYF. The CDR3 region has the DNA TGTGCCAGCAGCGCCTCGGGAGGAGTGAAGTACTTC.

This clonotype was counted between two and nine times. V usage is TRBV9 and J usage is TRBJ1-2; 7 nucleotides agree with TRBD1. The germline CDR1 and CDR2 sequences are SGDLS and YYNGEE. The CDR3 spans 15 residues. After removal of 3 bases from V and 7 bases from J, the junction contained 12 bases not matched to a gene. CDR3 amino acids: CASSGQQGIFSGYTF. The CDR3, as DNA: TGTGCCAGCAGCGGCCAACAGGGGATATTTAGTGGCTACACCTTC.

This clonotype has at least ten counts. The rearrangement links TRBV9 to TRBJ2-1, with a possible D match to TRBD1 (6 bases). The CDR3 runs to 14 residues. The V gene lost 0 bases and the J gene lost 13 bases, with 17 bases spanning the gap. CDR1 and CDR2 from the germline V gene are SGDLS and YYNGEE. DNA for the CDR3: TGTGCCAGCAGCGTAGGCCACAGGGTTTTGGATCAGTTCTTC. Protein sequence: CASSVGHRVLDQFF.

This clonotype turned up a few times. The chain links TRBV24-1 to TRBJ2-7, with TRBD1 as a possible D gene (5 bases). CDR3 length: 15 residues. V was pared by 5 bases and J by 0 bases, with 13 bases between. Germline V gene sequence: CDR1 KGHDR, CDR2 SFDVKD. The CDR3 DNA reads as TGTGCCACCAGTGTCAAAACAGGTTTCTCCTACGAGCAGTACTTC. It yields the protein CATSVKTGFSYEQYF.

This clonotype was seen ten or more times. The chain joins TRBV9 to TRBJ2-3; possibly TRBD2 for D (6 bases). Germline CDR1 and CDR2: SGDLS and YYNGEE. The V gene lost 4 bases and the J gene lost 11 bases, with 20 bases spanning the gap. This CDR3 spans 14 amino acids. The chain's CDR3 is CASSSGEPGVRQYF. The CDR3 DNA reads TGTGCCAGCAGCTCGGGAGAGCCGGGGGTTAGGCAGTATTTT.